One T cell receptor (beta chain) is described in this entry. Its antigen is unidentified. Sequencing targeted expressed TCRB transcripts, as all isolated RNA had been reverse transcribed. Assay: immunoSEQ multiplex PCR; the TCRdb copy retains only in-frame clones and omits some. The sample shows about 160,000 clones, more than 60% of them seen only once. This entry is derived from a study of beta chain features in type 1 diabetes. Points from the study as a whole: In all four CD4+ subsets, TCRB CDR3 length was significantly, moderately reduced in type 1 diabetes.

The ends were cut back, 8 bases at V and 2 bases at J, with 16 bases in the middle. CDR1 is MGHDK, CDR2 SYGVNS, per germline. This CDR3 contains 14 residues. The source of this sequence is a man aged 25-45 years with type 1 diabetes. V usage is TRBV25-1 and J usage is TRBJ2-7; perhaps TRBD2 as D (6 bases). Sequences were obtained from naive CD4+ T cells from blood. The CDR3 DNA follows: TGTGCCAGCTACTGGGAGGAAATAGCCTACGAGCAGTACTTC. Encoded protein: CASYWEEIAYEQYF.